This TCR beta chain came from a study of spatial heterogeneity in lung cancer. About the research overall: Fewer alpha-chain than beta-chain sequences were consistently detected. Tumor-region counts of TCR transcripts tracked strongly with a T cell module score from matched bulk RNA-seq. Study-level results: Intratumoral expanded alpha and beta TCR counts were found to track tumor mutation counts.

This clonotype qualifies as medium-sized. Antigen unknown. Using its own MiXCR run on the 5' RACE reads, TCRdb lists one record per CDR3 protein. The table has around 3,000 distinct CDR3 sequences, roughly a tenth seen once. Time point specified: sample taken at primary tumor resection. Donors were around 70 untreated early-stage non-small cell lung cancer patients. The source of this sequence is a female donor with early-stage non-small cell lung cancer. Source: lung tumor tissue, taken at surgery.

The CDR3, as DNA: TGCAGTGCTAGACTTAATCAGCCCCAGCATTTT. Its translation is CSARLNQPQHF. The rearrangement uses TRBV20-1 and TRBJ1-5; D is uncertain. The length of the CDR3 is 11 residues. Germline CDR1 is DFQATT and CDR2 is SNEGSKA (reference sequence). V was clipped by 2 bases and J by 4 bases, with 3 bases between them.